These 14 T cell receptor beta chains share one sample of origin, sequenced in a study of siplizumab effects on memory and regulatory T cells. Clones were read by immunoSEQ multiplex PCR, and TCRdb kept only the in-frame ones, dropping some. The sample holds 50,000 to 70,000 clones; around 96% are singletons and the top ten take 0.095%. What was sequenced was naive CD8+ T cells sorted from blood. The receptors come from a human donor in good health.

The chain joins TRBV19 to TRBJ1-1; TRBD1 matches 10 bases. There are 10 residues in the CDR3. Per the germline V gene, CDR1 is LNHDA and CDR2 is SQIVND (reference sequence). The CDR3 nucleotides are TGTGGGACAGGGGGCACTGAAGCTTTCTTT. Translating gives CGTGGTEAFF.

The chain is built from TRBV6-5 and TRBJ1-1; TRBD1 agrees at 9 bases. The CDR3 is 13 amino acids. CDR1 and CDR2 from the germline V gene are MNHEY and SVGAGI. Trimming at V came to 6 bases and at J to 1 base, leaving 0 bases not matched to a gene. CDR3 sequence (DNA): TGTGCCAGCAGACAGGGGGCGAACACTGAAGCTTTCTTT. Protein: CASRQGANTEAFF.

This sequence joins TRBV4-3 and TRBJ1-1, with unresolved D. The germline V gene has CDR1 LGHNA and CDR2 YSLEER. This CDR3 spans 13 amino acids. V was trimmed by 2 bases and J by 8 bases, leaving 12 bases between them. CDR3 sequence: CASSQLDGYEAFF. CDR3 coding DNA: TGCGCCAGCAGCCAACTGGACGGATACGAAGCTTTCTTT.

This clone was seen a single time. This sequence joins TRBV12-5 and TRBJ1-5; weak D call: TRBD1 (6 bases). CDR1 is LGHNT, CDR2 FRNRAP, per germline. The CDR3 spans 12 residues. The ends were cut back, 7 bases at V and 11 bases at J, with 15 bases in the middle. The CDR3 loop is CASAQEGGTQHF. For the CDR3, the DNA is TGTGCTAGTGCTCAAGAGGGGGGTACCCAGCATTTT.

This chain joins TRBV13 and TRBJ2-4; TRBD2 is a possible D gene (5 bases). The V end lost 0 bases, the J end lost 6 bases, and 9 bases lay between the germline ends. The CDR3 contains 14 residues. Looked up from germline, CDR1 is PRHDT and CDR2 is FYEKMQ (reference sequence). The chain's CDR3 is CASSLGNRGNIQYF. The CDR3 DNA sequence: TGTGCCAGCAGCTTAGGCAATCGGGGAAACATTCAGTACTTC.

This CDR3 reads CASSGWESGANVLTF. CDR3 nucleotide sequence: TGTGCCAGCAGCGGATGGGAGTCTGGGGCCAACGTCCTGACTTTC. The chain is built from TRBV7-9 and TRBJ2-6; possible D gene TRBD2, 5 bases. Trimming removed 5 bases at V and 1 base at J, with 9 bases between. The CDR3 totals 15 residues. Germline CDR1 and CDR2: SEHNR and FQNEAQ (reference sequence). Complete variable domain (other parts from reference TRBV7-9 and TRBJ2-6): DTGVSQNPRHKITKRGQNVTFRCDPISEHNRLYWYRQTLGQGPEFLTYFQNEAQLEKSRLLSDRFSAERPKGSFSTLEIQRTEQGDSAMYLCASSGWESGANVLTFGAGSRLTVL.

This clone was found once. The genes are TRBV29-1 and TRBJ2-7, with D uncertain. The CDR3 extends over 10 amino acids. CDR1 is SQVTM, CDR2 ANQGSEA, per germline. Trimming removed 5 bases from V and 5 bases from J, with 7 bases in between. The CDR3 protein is CSVRLNEQYF. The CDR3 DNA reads TGCAGCGTTAGGTTGAACGAGCAGTACTTC.

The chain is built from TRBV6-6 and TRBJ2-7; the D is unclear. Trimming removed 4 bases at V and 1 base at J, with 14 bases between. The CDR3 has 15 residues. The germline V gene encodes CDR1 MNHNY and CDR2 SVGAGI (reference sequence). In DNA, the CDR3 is TGTGCCAGCAGTTTGCTGGCAGGCGGTTCCTACGAGCAGTACTTC. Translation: CASSLLAGGSYEQYF.

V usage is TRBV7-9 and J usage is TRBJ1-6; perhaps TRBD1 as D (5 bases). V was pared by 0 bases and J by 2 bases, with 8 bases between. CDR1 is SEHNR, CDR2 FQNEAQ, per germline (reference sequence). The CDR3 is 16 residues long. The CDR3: CASSLASGTYNSPLHF. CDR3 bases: TGTGCCAGCAGCTTAGCATCAGGGACCTATAATTCACCCCTCCACTTT.

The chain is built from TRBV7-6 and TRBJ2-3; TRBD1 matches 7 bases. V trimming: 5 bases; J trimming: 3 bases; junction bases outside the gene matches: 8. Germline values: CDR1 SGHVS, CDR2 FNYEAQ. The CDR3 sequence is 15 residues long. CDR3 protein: CASSPWTGGTDTQYF. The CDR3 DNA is TGTGCCAGCAGCCCCTGGACAGGAGGAACAGATACGCAGTATTTT.

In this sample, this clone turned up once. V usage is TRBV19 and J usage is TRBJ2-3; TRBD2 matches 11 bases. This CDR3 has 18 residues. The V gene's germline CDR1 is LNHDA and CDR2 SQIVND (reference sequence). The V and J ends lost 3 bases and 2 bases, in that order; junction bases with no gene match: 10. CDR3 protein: CASSIKEVAGGITDTQYF. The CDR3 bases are TGTGCCAGTAGTATCAAGGAAGTAGCGGGGGGGATCACAGATACGCAGTATTTT.

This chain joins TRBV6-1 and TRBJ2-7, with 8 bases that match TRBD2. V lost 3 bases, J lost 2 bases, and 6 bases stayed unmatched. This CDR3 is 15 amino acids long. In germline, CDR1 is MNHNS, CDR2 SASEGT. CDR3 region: CASSDISGAPYEQYF. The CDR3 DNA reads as TGTGCCAGCAGTGACATTAGCGGGGCGCCCTACGAGCAGTACTTC.

CDR3 in DNA: TGTGCCAGCAGCGAGGTGAACACCGGGGAGCTGTTTTTT. This sequence encodes CASSEVNTGELFF. V usage is TRBV7-9 and J usage is TRBJ2-2; D not resolved. The CDR3 runs to 13 residues. Trimming took off 5 bases at V and 1 base at J, with 5 bases between the two ends. Germline CDR1 is SEHNR and CDR2 is FQNEAQ (reference sequence). Together with reference TRBV7-9 and TRBJ2-2, the CDR3 gives the full variable domain: DTGVSQNPRHKITKRGQNVTFRCDPISEHNRLYWYRQTLGQGPEFLTYFQNEAQLEKSRLLSDRFSAERPKGSFSTLEIQRTEQGDSAMYLCASSEVNTGELFFGEGSRLTVL.

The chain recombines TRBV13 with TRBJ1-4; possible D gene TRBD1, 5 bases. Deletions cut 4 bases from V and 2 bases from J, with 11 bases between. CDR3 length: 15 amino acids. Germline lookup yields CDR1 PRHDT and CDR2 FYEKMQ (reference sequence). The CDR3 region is CASSSTGDTNEKLFF. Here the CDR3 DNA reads TGTGCCAGCAGCTCTACGGGGGATACTAATGAAAAACTGTTTTTT.